This T cell receptor (beta chain) was recovered during a study of blood T cell repertoires in COVID-19. Original processing notes: For nucleated cells, counts were estimated from reference gene primer amplification. TCRdb's table, derived via immunoSEQ multiplex PCR, lists solely in-frame clones and lacks some. V and J calls and clone size are those listed in that table; D and trimming were worked out from the DNA. This repertoire shows over 25,000 clones, around 90% found once; its top ten account for 15% to 20%. The table lists this clone with a count of one. The germline V gene has CDR1 SGHVS and CDR2 FQNEAQ. Trimming stripped 4 bases from V and 2 bases from J, with 11 bases between. This CDR3 comprises 14 residues.

Source material: peripheral blood. The sequence derives from a human donor with active COVID-19. The donor label of this sample is uncertain. This chain uses TRBV7-8 with TRBJ2-5; D is possibly TRBD1 (6 bases). CDR3 nucleotides: TGTGCCAGCAGCTCCGGGACACAACAAGAGACCCAGTACTTC. This translates into CASSSGTQQETQYF.